What follows are 24 T cell receptor beta chains derived from one specimen sequenced in a study of blood T cell repertoires in COVID-19. Assay: immunoSEQ multiplex PCR; the TCRdb copy retains only in-frame clones and omits some. The sample lists more than 95,000 clones, 75% to 90% occurring once. The material sequenced was peripheral blood. These receptor sequences come from a man between 60 and 70 years old with acute or convalescent COVID-19.

V and J are TRBV5-1 and TRBJ1-1, with 7 bases identical to TRBD1. The length of the CDR3 is 14 residues. V gave up 3 bases and J gave up 4 bases; unmatched junction bases: 6. Germline V gene sequence: CDR1 SGHRS, CDR2 YFSETQ. CDR3 residues: CASSSYRGSTEAFF. The CDR3 DNA sequence: TGCGCCAGCAGCTCCTACAGGGGAAGCACTGAAGCTTTCTTT.

The chain has TRBV19 and TRBJ2-5; the match to TRBD2 covers 8 bases. From germline, CDR1 is LNHDA and CDR2 SQIVND (reference sequence). With V trimmed by 4 bases and J by 4 bases, 8 bases remained unmatched. This CDR3 region has 15 residues. The CDR3 coding sequence is TGTGCCAGTAGTACCGAGCGGGAGTTAGGAGAGACCCAGTACTTC. It encodes CASSTERELGETQYF.

This chain connects TRBV18 to TRBJ2-5; perhaps TRBD1 as D (6 bases). The V gene's germline CDR1 is KGHSH and CDR2 LQKENI. The CDR3 is 14 amino acids. V lost 3 bases and J lost 7, with 15 bases in between. In nucleotides, the CDR3 is TGTGCCAGCTCACCGGGTTCAGGGGATGGGACCCAGTACTTC. As protein: CASSPGSGDGTQYF. The full variable domain, completed using reference TRBV18 and TRBJ2-5, is NAGVMQNPRHLVRRRGQEARLRCSPMKGHSHVYWYRQLPEEGLKFMVYLQKENIIDESGMPKERFSAEFPKEGPSILRIQQVVRGDSAAYFCASSPGSGDGTQYFGPGTRLLVL.

The rearrangement links TRBV24-1 to TRBJ1-1, with D possibly being TRBD1 (6 bases). This CDR3 has 14 amino acids. The V and J ends lost 5 bases and 1 base respectively, with 10 bases between them. Per germline, CDR1 KGHDR and CDR2 SFDVKD. This chain's CDR3 is CATSGRTANTEAFF. CDR3 in DNA: TGTGCCACCAGTGGCAGGACAGCGAACACTGAAGCTTTCTTT.

The DNA of the CDR3 is TGTGCCAGCAGCCTAAACCAAGAGACCCAGTACTTC. It specifies CASSLNQETQYF. This chain links TRBV11-3 with TRBJ2-5; D unresolved. Per the germline V gene, CDR1 is SGHNT and CDR2 is YENEEA. The length of the CDR3 is 12 residues. V lost 5 bases, J lost 0 bases, and 4 bases lay in between.

The rearrangement uses TRBV5-1 and TRBJ2-1; TRBD1 matches 11 bases. Germline CDR1 SGHRS, CDR2 YFSETQ. Trimming removed 3 bases from V and 9 bases from J; junction bases left unmatched: 5. The CDR3 extends over 14 amino acids. As DNA, the CDR3 is TGCGCCAGCAGCTCCGGGACAGGGGGTAGTGAGCAGTTCTTC. It encodes CASSSGTGGSEQFF.

This chain connects TRBV11-3 to TRBJ1-5, with D possibly being TRBD1 (6 bases). This CDR3 region has 13 residues. Per germline, CDR1 SGHNT and CDR2 YENEEA. Trimming cost V 5 bases and J 4 bases, with 9 bases left between them. CDR3 DNA sequence: TGTGCCAGCAGCCCGGGACATAATCAGCCCCAGCATTTT. This codes for CASSPGHNQPQHF.

V and J are TRBV24-1 and TRBJ1-5, with TRBD1 as a possible D gene (6 bases). The V gene's germline CDR1 is KGHDR and CDR2 SFDVKD. The germline V and J ends were trimmed by 3 bases and 5 bases, with 16 bases remaining between them. This CDR3 is 16 amino acids long. The CDR3 here is CATSDPGHPGDQPQHF. For the CDR3, the DNA is TGTGCCACCAGTGATCCGGGACACCCTGGGGATCAGCCCCAGCATTTT.

This clone was counted a few times. V is TRBV6-6 and J is TRBJ2-3; 9 nucleotides line up with TRBD1. Germline CDR1 MNHNY, CDR2 SVGAGI (reference sequence). Trimming took 5 bases from V and 3 from J; bases not matched to a gene: 6. This CDR3 comprises 15 residues. CDR3 residues: CASSAGTGRTDTQYF. CDR3 nucleotides: TGTGCCAGCAGTGCCGGGACAGGGAGAACAGATACGCAGTATTTT.

This clone occurred once. The chain is built from TRBV5-1 and TRBJ2-2; 7 nucleotides agree with TRBD2. The CDR3 consists of 17 residues. The germline gives CDR1 SGHRS, CDR2 YFSETQ. With V trimmed by 2 bases and J by 1 base, 8 bases remained unmatched. CDR3: CASSLYERDLNTGELFF. The DNA for the CDR3 is TGCGCCAGCAGCTTATACGAGCGGGACCTGAACACCGGGGAGCTGTTTTTT. The full variable domain, completed using reference TRBV5-1 and TRBJ2-2, is KAGVTQTPRYLIKTRGQQVTLSCSPISGHRSVSWYQQTPGQGLQFLFEYFSETQRNKGNFPGRFSGRQFSNSRSEMNVSTLELGDSALYLCASSLYERDLNTGELFFGEGSRLTVL.

This chain connects TRBV7-9 to TRBJ2-2; a possible D gene is TRBD1 (6 bases). With 1 base removed from V and 1 base from J, the gap between germline ends came to 10 bases. The CDR3 is 16 amino acids. The germline V gene has CDR1 SEHNR and CDR2 FQNEAQ (reference sequence). The CDR3 spells CASSLGRGQNTGELFF. CDR3 DNA sequence: TGTGCCAGCAGCTTAGGCAGGGGCCAGAACACCGGGGAGCTGTTTTTT.

In this sample, this clone turned up a few times. The chain employs TRBV6-2 or TRBV6-3 and TRBJ1-5; D might be TRBD1 (5 bases). The CDR3 loop spans 13 amino acids. V gave up 5 bases and J gave up 1 base, with 6 bases separating them. CDR1 and CDR2 from the germline V gene are MNHEY and SVGEGT. CDR3 sequence: CASSTGSNQPQHF. The CDR3, as DNA: TGTGCCAGCAGTACAGGAAGCAATCAGCCCCAGCATTTT.

The chain combines TRBV19 with TRBJ2-1; possibly TRBD1 for D (5 bases). With 3 bases removed from V and 4 bases from J, the gap between germline ends came to 16 bases. The V gene's germline CDR1 is LNHDA and CDR2 SQIVND (reference sequence). The length of the CDR3 is 16 residues. The CDR3 sequence is CASSILGLQRYNEQFF. CDR3 bases: TGTGCCAGTAGTATTCTGGGGCTGCAGAGGTACAATGAGCAGTTCTTC.

This chain uses TRBV28 with TRBJ2-3; tentative D call: TRBD2 (6 bases). Looked up from germline, CDR1 is MDHEN and CDR2 is SYDVKM. Trimming stripped 7 bases from V and 6 bases from J, with 17 bases between. This CDR3 comprises 14 residues. The CDR3: CASITGSGGDTQYF. Written as DNA, the CDR3 is TGTGCCAGCATCACCGGGTCCGGAGGGGATACGCAGTATTTT.

The table lists this clone with a few counts. The chain links TRBV7-9 to TRBJ2-1; 10 bases match TRBD2. With V trimmed by 5 bases and J by 7 bases, 11 bases remained unmatched. This CDR3 spans 16 amino acids. Germline assignment: CDR1 SEHNR and CDR2 FQNEAQ (reference sequence). CDR3: CASSVFPSGRWNEQFF. CDR3 DNA sequence: TGTGCCAGCAGCGTGTTTCCTAGCGGGAGATGGAATGAGCAGTTCTTC.

The J gene is TRBJ1-1, the V gene TRBV25-1; TRBD1 aligns across 9 bases. The CDR3 is made up of 14 amino acids. Germline CDR1 MGHDK, CDR2 SYGVNS. J gave up 4 bases and V 5 bases, and 5 bases lay outside the gene matches. The CDR3 sequence is CASSHRGRGTEAFF. The CDR3, as DNA: TGTGCCAGCAGTCACAGGGGGCGGGGCACTGAAGCTTTCTTT.

The chain uses TRBV29-1 and TRBJ1-1; tentative D call: TRBD1 (6 bases). The CDR3 totals 11 residues. The germline V gene encodes CDR1 SQVTM and CDR2 ANQGSEA. Trimming removed 7 bases at V and 7 bases at J, with 13 bases between. CDR3 nucleotide sequence: TGCAGCGGGATACAGGGCTTTGAAGCTTTCTTT. This encodes CSGIQGFEAFF.

The rearrangement uses TRBV6-5 and TRBJ1-5; D perhaps matches TRBD1 (6 bases). CDR1 and CDR2 from the germline V gene are MNHEY and SVGAGI. Trimming shortened V by 1 base and J by 6 bases, and 13 bases separated the two germline ends. The CDR3 totals 15 residues. CDR3 coding DNA: TGTGCCAGCAGTTACTGGGGGGGCGGCGGTCAGCCCCAGCATTTT. The encoded protein is CASSYWGGGGQPQHF.

DNA of the CDR3: TGTGCCAGCAGCTTAGATAGGGGCAGTGAAGCTTTCTTT. It codes for CASSLDRGSEAFF. The chain couples TRBV11-2 to TRBJ1-1; TRBD1 might be the D (5 bases). The CDR3 runs to 13 residues. Germline-derived CDR1 and CDR2 are SGHAT and FQNNGV. Trimming removed 0 bases at V and 7 bases at J, with 9 bases between.

A single count supports this clone. This chain uses TRBV2 with TRBJ2-7, with a possible D match to TRBD2 (5 bases). The germline gives CDR1 SNHLY, CDR2 FYNNEI. CDR3 length equals 11 residues. V gave up 8 bases and J gave up 5 bases, with 10 bases separating them. This CDR3 reads CASQRVDEQYV. The CDR3 nucleotides are TGTGCCAGCCAGAGGGTTGACGAGCAGTACGTC.

J is TRBJ2-7 and V is TRBV19; 11 nucleotides match TRBD1. The CDR3 has 15 residues. Germline-derived CDR1 and CDR2 are LNHDA and SQIVND (reference sequence). Trimming removed 5 bases from V and 5 bases from J; junction bases left unmatched: 8. Here the CDR3 DNA reads TGTGCCAGTAGTCCTGGACAGGGGGCGACCCACGAGCAGTACTTC. This sequence encodes CASSPGQGATHEQYF. The full variable domain, completed using reference TRBV19 and TRBJ2-7, is DGGITQSPKYLFRKEGQNVTLSCEQNLNHDAMYWYRQDPGQGLRLIYYSQIVNDFQKGDIAEGYSVSREKKESFPLTVTSAQKNPTAFYLCASSPGQGATHEQYFGPGTRLTVT.

V usage is TRBV5-6 and J usage is TRBJ1-1, with 7 bases matching TRBD1. The CDR3 contains 13 residues. J was trimmed by 11 bases and V by 4 bases; bases with no gene match: 11. From germline, CDR1 is SGHDT and CDR2 YYEEEE. The DNA of the CDR3 is TGTGCCAGCAGCGGGGACAGACGAAGAGCTGCTTTCTTT. Its translation is CASSGDRRRAAFF.

V gene TRBV4-3 combines with J gene TRBJ1-2; D perhaps matches TRBD1 (5 bases). Germline V gene sequence: CDR1 LGHNA, CDR2 YSLEER. Trimming took off 1 base at V and 5 bases at J, with 14 bases between the two ends. The CDR3 is made up of 15 amino acids. In DNA, the CDR3 is TGCGCCAGCAGCCAAGGCCCAGGGTTGCGGTATGGCTACACCTTC. Translation gives CASSQGPGLRYGYTF.

The chain links TRBV7-2 to TRBJ2-7, with D possibly TRBD2 on 6 matching bases. Between the trimmed V and J ends, which lost 2 bases and 6 bases, there was a span of 11 bases. The CDR3 has 13 residues. The V gene's germline CDR1 is SGHTA and CDR2 FQGNSA. CDR3 sequence: CASSLHWGGEQYF. The CDR3 DNA reads TGTGCCAGCAGCTTACATTGGGGAGGCGAGCAGTACTTC. Filled out from reference TRBV7-2 and TRBJ2-7, the complete variable domain reads GAGVSQSPSNKVTEKGKDVELRCDPISGHTALYWYRQSLGQGLEFLIYFQGNSAPDKSGLPSDRFSAERTGGSVSTLTIQRTQQEDSAVYLCASSLHWGGEQYFGPGTRLTVT.